This T cell receptor beta chain was documented in a study of blood T cells in healthy people across ages. Study outcomes and limitations: Those diversity estimates obtained from one million T cells were thought to be underestimates.

A word on this clonotype: Its antigen remains unidentified.

Combining a sample-barcoded 5' primer with a J-beta primer mix, a second PCR ran for 7 to 11 cycles. TCRdb reanalysed the 5' RACE reads using MiXCR and keeps one entry per CDR3 protein. The sample has 1.5 million to 2 million distinct CDR3 sequences; around 48% are singletons. This TCR derives from a woman in her 40s in good health. The sequenced material came from blood.

Here the CDR3 DNA reads TGCGCCAGCAGCTCCCTGTGGGGTGGTGAGCAGTACTTC. Its protein is CASSSLWGGEQYF. V and J are TRBV5-1 and TRBJ2-7; unclear D gene. V was trimmed by 3 bases and J by 7 bases, leaving 14 bases between them. The CDR3 spans 13 residues. Germline V gene data show CDR1 as SGHRS and CDR2 as YFSETQ. Complete variable domain (other parts from reference TRBV5-1 and TRBJ2-7): KAGVTQTPRYLIKTRGQQVTLSCSPISGHRSVSWYQQTPGQGLQFLFEYFSETQRNKGNFPGRFSGRQFSNSRSEMNVSTLELGDSALYLCASSSLWGGEQYFGPGTRLTVT.